This T cell receptor (beta chain) was sequenced during a study of human T cells and chemical hapten exposure. Looking at the study overall: 2% DPC was applied to around 2 cm by around 2 cm of upper inner arm skin for sensitization. The patient population, which was mostly female, had alopecia areata, totalis or universalis.

The time point denotes: patch test 2, 6 weeks after DPC sensitization. The treatment denotes: therapeutic diphenylcyclopropenone sensitization with weekly scalp DPC. Extraction of total RNA was performed on unfractionated whole blood. In the original analysis: Individual samples carried between about 23,224 and 750,000 TCRs, with roughly 96,000 as the median. In TCRdb, the RACE reads were re-called with MiXCR into one record per CDR3 protein. The V and J calls and clone size are TCRdb's, not the authors'. The data contain about 380,000 distinct CDR3 sequences, about 6% of them singletons. CDR3 length: 13 amino acids. Between the trimmed V and J ends, which lost 4 bases and 6 bases, there was a span of 10 bases. Germline V gene lookup returns CDR1 GTSNPN and CDR2 SVGIG (reference sequence).

The clonotype originates from a woman aged 18 to 35 with alopecia areata. Some clones in this sample may be carry-over from other donors' samples. This chain connects TRBV30 to TRBJ1-6; D is unresolved. Sequencing was performed on whole blood, taken in connection with sensitization to the hapten diphenylcyclopropenone (DPC). In DNA form, the CDR3 reads TGTGCCTGGATTCCACAGAGTAATTCACCCCTCCACTTT. Translating it yields CAWIPQSNSPLHF.